Below are 12 T cell receptor beta chains sequenced from a single sample in a study of read filtering for tumor transcriptome and immune sequencing. This library used 300 to 500 ng RNA and molecular barcoded adaptors spanning alpha/delta and beta/gamma chains. MiXCR was run by TCRdb on the reads, yielding one entry per CDR3 protein. The sample consists of roughly 90,000 distinct CDR3 sequences, roughly an eighth of them appearing once. The sample was a population of CD138-negative cells sorted from bone marrow. Receptors were obtained from a donor at least 40 years old with multiple myeloma.

This clonotype was observed at least ten times. This chain connects TRBV28 to TRBJ2-1; 14 bases are a match to TRBD2. CDR1 is MDHEN and CDR2 is SYDVKM in the germline V gene. CDR3 length: 16 residues. V lost 4 bases, J lost 9 bases, and 8 bases stayed unmatched. The CDR3 region has the DNA TGTGCCAGCAGTTCCCCGACTAGCGGGAGGGCCTCTGAGCAGTTCTTC. It is translated as CASSSPTSGRASEQFF.

J is TRBJ1-1 and V is TRBV30; D is ambiguous. The V end lost 0 bases, the J end lost 1 base, and 15 bases lay between the germline ends. Germline CDR1 reads GTSNPN; CDR2 reads SVGIG (reference sequence). This CDR3 is 16 amino acids long. CDR3 DNA sequence: TGTGCCTGGAGTGTCCGAGGATCCGGAGGGAACACTGAAGCTTTCTTT. Amino acids: CAWSVRGSGGNTEAFF.

This clonotype was recorded at least ten times. The gene calls are TRBV7-3 and TRBJ2-6, with D perhaps matching TRBD2 (6 bases). V was pared by 5 bases and J by 4 bases, with 18 bases between. Germline CDR1 reads SGHTA; CDR2 reads FQGTGA. This CDR3 spans 17 amino acids. The chain's CDR3 is CASSPDYGGRGANVLTF. In DNA, the CDR3 is TGTGCCAGCAGCCCTGATTACGGGGGAAGGGGGGCCAACGTCCTGACTTTC.

This clonotype has a count of ten or more. The chain employs TRBV5-1 and TRBJ1-1, with no clear D. This CDR3 is 13 amino acids long. Germline V gene data show CDR1 as SGHRS and CDR2 as YFSETQ. V gave up 4 bases and J gave up 7 bases, with 14 bases separating them. The CDR3 nucleotides read TGCGCCAGCAGCCTAATGACGGAGAATGAAGCTTTCTTT. This codes for CASSLMTENEAFF.

This clonotype was seen repeatedly, ten times or more. The chain links TRBV29-1 to TRBJ2-1; 7 nucleotides line up with TRBD2. J lost 7 bases, V lost 7 bases, and 13 bases had no gene match. The CDR3 spans 14 residues. In germline, CDR1 is SQVTM, CDR2 ANQGSEA. The CDR3 sequence is CSAHQGGSGNEQFF. CDR3 nucleotide sequence: TGCAGCGCCCACCAGGGCGGGAGTGGAAATGAGCAGTTCTTC.

This clonotype was observed a handful of times. V gene TRBV11-2 combines with J gene TRBJ2-1; 8 nucleotides match TRBD2. Germline V gene data show CDR1 as SGHAT and CDR2 as FQNNGV. CDR3 size: 15 residues. The V segment lost 0 bases and the J segment 12 bases; nucleotides outside the gene matches: 10. Here the CDR3 DNA reads TGTGCCAGCAGCTTAGAAGGACCGGGACTAGTAAGGCAGTTCTTC. Translated: CASSLEGPGLVRQFF.

With respect to this clonotype: At one boundary the junction diverges from the germline segment, which might be a read error. The CDR3 sequence is CASSTRTRSGNGQFF. The CDR3 DNA reads TGTGCCAGCAGCACTAGGACTAGATCGGGTAATGGGCAGTTCTTC. The chain links TRBV11-3 to TRBJ2-1; the match to TRBD2 covers 7 bases. Germline V lookup: CDR1 SGHNT, CDR2 YENEEA. The CDR3 is 15 amino acids.

The table lists this clonotype with many counts. The chain links TRBV3-1 to TRBJ1-5; TRBD1 matches 7 bases. Germline lookup yields CDR1 LGHDT and CDR2 YNNKEL (reference sequence). The length of the CDR3 is 14 residues. The trim removed 4 bases at V and 4 bases at J, leaving 4 bases unmatched. The CDR3 loop is CASSPTGDNQPQHF. The DNA for the CDR3 is TGTGCCAGCAGCCCTACAGGGGATAATCAGCCCCAGCATTTT.

The chain is built from TRBV10-1 and TRBJ2-2, with D tentatively TRBD1 (5 bases). The germline gives CDR1 WNHNN, CDR2 SYGVQD (reference sequence). The CDR3 is 14 residues long. The germline V and J ends were trimmed by 5 bases and 1 base, with 8 bases remaining between them. This CDR3 reads CASSNTGNTGELFF. CDR3 nucleotides: TGCGCCAGCAGTAATACAGGGAACACCGGGGAGCTGTTTTTT.

This clonotype was counted many times. The CDR3 region is CSHRENTEAFF. For the CDR3, the DNA is TGCAGCCACAGGGAGAACACTGAAGCTTTCTTT. This chain joins TRBV29-1 and TRBJ1-1; a possible D gene is TRBD1 (6 bases). There are 11 residues in the CDR3. Germline V lookup: CDR1 SQVTM, CDR2 ANQGSEA. V was shortened by 8 bases and J by 1 base, with 8 bases between the two germline ends.

This clonotype was detected many times. The V gene is TRBV29-1, the J gene TRBJ2-1, with D possibly called TRBD1 or TRBD2 (5 bases each). Deletions cut 4 bases from V and 6 bases from J, with 19 bases between. Germline CDR1 SQVTM, CDR2 ANQGSEA. There are 15 residues in the CDR3. The CDR3 coding sequence is TGCAGCGTTGGAATGGGGCTAGCTGTGGGCAATGAGCAGTTCTTC. This sequence encodes CSVGMGLAVGNEQFF.

This clonotype appeared many times. The chain joins TRBV4-1 to TRBJ2-1, with 7 bases matching TRBD1. CDR1 and CDR2 from the germline V gene are MGHRA and YSYEKL. The CDR3 is 15 amino acids. J was trimmed by 5 bases and V by 8 bases; bases with no gene match: 12. The CDR3 DNA sequence: TGCGCCAGCTCCGGACAGGCCCTAGGGGACAATGAGCAGTTCTTC. Translation: CASSGQALGDNEQFF.